Shown below are 20 T cell receptor beta chains from a single sample sequenced in a study of siplizumab effects on memory and regulatory T cells. Repertoires were generated with immunoSEQ multiplex PCR, while TCRdb's copy carries only in-frame clones and drops some. The data contain some 75,000 clones, roughly 93% of them singletons. What was sequenced was CD8+ T cells sorted from blood. These TCRs come from a human donor in good health.

The V and J genes are TRBV4-2 and TRBJ2-1, with 8 positions matching TRBD2. Trimming took 0 bases from V and 4 from J; bases not matched to a gene: 8. The CDR3 is made up of 17 amino acids. Germline V gives CDR1 LGHNA, CDR2 YNFKEQ. The CDR3 spells CASSQEEGAGAYNEQFF. For the CDR3, the DNA is TGTGCCAGCAGCCAAGAAGAAGGAGCGGGGGCTTACAATGAGCAGTTCTTC.

The CDR3 DNA follows: TGTGCCAGCAGCTTAGTCCGACTAGCGGGGGGGTCTTCCTACAATGAGCAGTTCTTC. Translated, it gives CASSLVRLAGGSSYNEQFF. The chain uses TRBV13 and TRBJ2-1; 14 bases fit TRBD2. Germline values: CDR1 PRHDT, CDR2 FYEKMQ (reference sequence). Trimming removed 1 base from V and 1 base from J; junction bases left unmatched: 6. The CDR3 loop spans 19 amino acids.

Written as DNA, the CDR3 is TGCGCCAGCAGCTTTGGCGCCGGGGGGTACAATGAGCAGTTCTTC. As protein: CASSFGAGGYNEQFF. V and J are TRBV5-1 and TRBJ2-1, with 7 positions matching TRBD2. There are 15 residues in the CDR3. With 2 bases clipped from V and 4 bases from J, the junction kept 6 bases outside the gene matches. CDR1 and CDR2 (germline): SGHRS, YFSETQ.

As regards this clone: This may come from a read error, since a much larger clone is one base off. Other DNA variants within this sample encode the same CDR3. The chain couples TRBV9 to TRBJ1-1, with D perhaps TRBD1 (5 bases). CDR3 size: 12 residues. Trimming removed 0 bases from V and 5 bases from J, with 5 bases in between. Per germline, CDR1 SGDLS and CDR2 YYNGEE. DNA for the CDR3: TGTGCCAGCAGCGTAGAGGGGACTGAAGCTTTCTTT. It encodes CASSVEGTEAFF.

The chain joins TRBV4-3 to TRBJ2-7; 7 nucleotides agree with TRBD2. This CDR3 comprises 16 residues. CDR1 and CDR2 from the germline V gene are LGHNA and YSLEER. With 0 bases clipped from V and 3 bases from J, the junction kept 8 bases outside the gene matches. The CDR3 here is CASSQDARQRGYEQYF. The CDR3 DNA follows: TGCGCCAGCAGCCAAGATGCACGTCAGCGGGGCTACGAGCAGTACTTC.

This chain links TRBV7-9 with TRBJ1-2; D may be TRBD1 (6 bases). CDR3 length equals 14 residues. V lost 2 bases and J lost 6, with 13 bases in between. Germline V gives CDR1 SEHNR, CDR2 FQNEAQ (reference sequence). The CDR3 DNA sequence: TGTGCCAGCAGCTTACTCGGCAGGGGCGATGGCTACACCTTC. Encoded protein: CASSLLGRGDGYTF.

The rearrangement joins TRBV7-2 to TRBJ2-5; D is possibly TRBD2 (7 bases). This CDR3 has 15 amino acids. Germline-derived CDR1 and CDR2 are SGHTA and FQGNSA. Trimming stripped 1 base from V and 1 base from J, with 10 bases between. The chain's CDR3 is CASSLGGGPQETQYF. CDR3 bases: TGTGCCAGCAGCTTAGGGGGGGGGCCCCAAGAGACCCAGTACTTC.

The genes are TRBV9 and TRBJ2-5; possibly TRBD1 or TRBD2 for D (5 bases each). Per germline, CDR1 SGDLS and CDR2 YYNGEE. Trimming took off 3 bases at V and 5 bases at J, with 17 bases between the two ends. The CDR3 extends over 15 amino acids. The CDR3 DNA sequence: TGTGCCAGCAGCGCCTCCGGGACCCCGGGGGAGACCCAGTACTTC. Protein sequence: CASSASGTPGETQYF.

Concerning this clone: Other DNA sequences in the same sample also yield this CDR3. The rearrangement uses TRBV27 and TRBJ1-5; D is unclear. The germline gives CDR1 MNHEY, CDR2 SMNVEV (reference sequence). Trimming pared 2 bases from V and 3 bases from J, leaving 5 bases between. This CDR3 spans 13 amino acids. The CDR3 nucleotides are TGTGCCAGCAGTTTAGGCCCCAATCAGCCCCAGCATTTT. Protein product: CASSLGPNQPQHF.

The CDR3, as DNA: TGTGCCAGTAGTATCCGGGGACTAGAGGAGACCCAGTACTTC. Protein product: CASSIRGLEETQYF. The rearrangement links TRBV19 to TRBJ2-5; TRBD2 agrees at 8 bases. Germline V lookup: CDR1 LNHDA, CDR2 SQIVND (reference sequence). The CDR3 sequence is 14 residues long. V shed 3 bases and J 5 bases; nucleotides not matched to a gene: 5.

The chain carries TRBV19 and TRBJ2-2, with TRBD1 as a possible D gene (6 bases). This CDR3 contains 13 residues. Germline V lookup: CDR1 LNHDA, CDR2 SQIVND (reference sequence). V was pared by 4 bases and J by 7 bases, with 10 bases between. The CDR3 region has the DNA TGTGCCAGTAGTACCCCAGGGGTCGGGGAGCTGTTTTTT. This encodes CASSTPGVGELFF.

This chain links TRBV4-1 with TRBJ2-1, with 9 bases fitting TRBD2. The CDR3 is 17 amino acids. The germline CDR1 and CDR2 sequences are MGHRA and YSYEKL. The ends lost 0 bases at V and 6 bases at J; junction bases unmatched: 9. CDR3 region: CASSQDPLAGGVNEQFF. The CDR3 coding sequence is TGCGCCAGCAGCCAAGATCCCCTGGCGGGGGGGGTCAATGAGCAGTTCTTC.

V and J are TRBV28 and TRBJ2-3, with D possibly TRBD2 on 5 matching bases. CDR3 size: 14 residues. The germline gives CDR1 MDHEN, CDR2 SYDVKM. The V and J ends lost 7 bases and 7 bases respectively, with 18 bases between them. The CDR3 is CASTLGLASNTQYF. The DNA of the CDR3 is TGTGCCAGCACTCTAGGACTGGCAAGCAATACGCAGTATTTT.

The J gene is TRBJ2-7, the V gene TRBV21-1; TRBD2 reflects the table's D call only, with no check against the DNA. TRBV21-1 has pseudogene status. CDR3 length: 13 amino acids. CDR3 residues: CAGRTSLGYEQYF. DNA for the CDR3: TGTGCAGGAAGGACTAGCTTGGGCTACGAGCAGTACTTC.

In DNA form, the CDR3 reads TGTGCCAGCAGCTTAGTTACGGGTGGCACAGATACGCAGTATTTT. This gives the protein CASSLVTGGTDTQYF. The chain combines TRBV11-2 with TRBJ2-3; D not resolved. This CDR3 has 15 residues. Trimming stripped 1 base from V and 1 base from J, with 9 bases between. Germline CDR1 is SGHAT and CDR2 is FQNNGV.

The V gene is TRBV15, the J gene TRBJ1-1; TRBD1 might be the D (5 bases). Germline V gene data show CDR1 as LNHNV and CDR2 as YYDKDF (reference sequence). The ends were cut back, 2 bases at V and 3 bases at J, with 13 bases in the middle. This CDR3 is 15 amino acids long. CDR3 bases: TGTGCCACCAGCAGATTCCCACGGGGGGACACTGAAGCTTTCTTT. Translated: CATSRFPRGDTEAFF.

The J gene is TRBJ2-3, the V gene TRBV6-4; TRBD2 agrees at 16 bases. Looked up from germline, CDR1 is MRHNA and CDR2 is SNTAGT. J was trimmed by 4 bases and V by 2 bases; bases with no gene match: 0. This CDR3 has 16 amino acids. CDR3 in amino acids: CASSDGTSGGADTQYF. In nucleotides, the CDR3 is TGTGCCAGCAGTGACGGGACTAGCGGGGGGGCAGATACGCAGTATTTT.

V gene TRBV19 combines with J gene TRBJ1-2; 8 positions match TRBD1. The CDR3 covers 9 residues. Looked up from germline, CDR1 is LNHDA and CDR2 is SQIVND (reference sequence). V trimming: 8 bases; J trimming: 12 bases; junction bases outside the gene matches: 2. The CDR3 region is CASGTGNTF. In nucleotides, the CDR3 is TGTGCCAGTGGGACAGGAAACACCTTC. The whole variable domain, filled in from reference TRBV19 and TRBJ1-2, reads DGGITQSPKYLFRKEGQNVTLSCEQNLNHDAMYWYRQDPGQGLRLIYYSQIVNDFQKGDIAEGYSVSREKKESFPLTVTSAQKNPTAFYLCASGTGNTFGSGTRLTVV.

The V gene is TRBV4-1, the J gene TRBJ2-7, with a possible D match to TRBD1 (6 bases). This CDR3 has 14 amino acids. Trimming pared 3 bases from V and 3 bases from J, leaving 12 bases between. CDR1 and CDR2 (germline): MGHRA, YSYEKL. CDR3 nucleotides: TGCGCCAGCAGCCAGGAGGAACAGGGCTACGAGCAGTACTTC. Residues: CASSQEEQGYEQYF.

This chain uses TRBV6-1 with TRBJ2-1; D possibly uses TRBD1 or TRBD2 (5 bases each). The CDR3 consists of 14 residues. Trimming took off 4 bases at V and 3 bases at J, with 10 bases between the two ends. Germline-derived CDR1 and CDR2 are MNHNS and SASEGT. The CDR3 protein is CASSVRDLYNEQFF. In DNA form, the CDR3 reads TGTGCCAGCAGTGTACGGGACCTCTACAATGAGCAGTTCTTC.